This TCR beta chain came from a study of early T cells in non-severe SARS-CoV-2 infection. Overall study: Alpha and beta chains were unpaired, from unsorted whole-blood bulk RNA.

TCRdb reprocessed the 5' RACE reads with MiXCR, giving one entry per CDR3 protein. Found here are more than 80,000 distinct CDR3 sequences, about 15% of them singletons; the top ten hold roughly 7.2%. From germline, CDR1 is PRHDT and CDR2 FYEKMQ (reference sequence). The CDR3 has 16 residues. V was clipped by 3 bases and J by 8 bases, with 20 bases between them. Sequencing input: whole blood. V is TRBV13 and J is TRBJ2-1; no clear D. The receptor's source is an adult who was a healthcare worker with PCR-confirmed SARS-CoV-2 infection or an uninfected control (not recorded which). CDR3: CASSFRVAEGYDEQFF. The DNA for the CDR3 is TGTGCCAGCAGCTTCCGTGTGGCGGAAGGATACGATGAGCAGTTCTTC.